This entry lists 22 T cell receptor beta chains sequenced from one sample in a study of T cell responses to AZD1222 COVID-19 vaccine. Assay used: immunoSEQ multiplex PCR; TCRdb lists only in-frame clones, some missing. Of about 100,000 clones detected, approximately 89% appear once; the ten largest clones hold 7.5% to 9.5%. The sequencing used peripheral blood, collected 28 days after the second AZD1222 dose. Source of these receptors: an adult who received the AZD1222 COVID-19 vaccine.

Concerning this clone: Other DNA sequences in the sample encode the same CDR3. The chain is built from TRBV5-1 and TRBJ1-1; maybe TRBD1 (6 bases). Trimming cost V 0 bases and J 2 bases, with 8 bases left between them. This CDR3 is built from 14 residues. CDR1 and CDR2 from the germline V gene are SGHRS and YFSETQ. In DNA, the CDR3 is TGCGCCAGCAGCTTGGTAGGGGGAAACACTGAAGCTTTCTTT. Translated, it gives CASSLVGGNTEAFF. Looking up the rest from reference TRBV5-1 and TRBJ1-1 gives the full variable domain: KAGVTQTPRYLIKTRGQQVTLSCSPISGHRSVSWYQQTPGQGLQFLFEYFSETQRNKGNFPGRFSGRQFSNSRSEMNVSTLELGDSALYLCASSLVGGNTEAFFGQGTRLTVV.

The chain has TRBV15 and TRBJ1-4, with a tentative D call TRBD1 (5 bases). Germline loops: CDR1 LNHNV, CDR2 YYDKDF (reference sequence). The length of the CDR3 is 16 residues. The V gene lost 1 base and the J gene lost 9 bases, with 18 bases spanning the gap. The CDR3 DNA is TGTGCCACCAGCAGAGTCGGGGCAGGAGAGGGGAAAAAACTGTTTTTT. This translates into CATSRVGAGEGKKLFF.

The V call is TRBV10-2, the J call TRBJ2-1, with D perhaps matching TRBD2 (6 bases). The CDR3 is 15 amino acids. Trimming removed 4 bases from V and 5 bases from J, with 15 bases in between. The V gene's germline CDR1 is WSHSY and CDR2 SAAADI. This chain's CDR3 is CASSGSTSVDNEQFF. CDR3 DNA sequence: TGCGCCAGCAGTGGTTCGACTAGTGTCGACAATGAGCAGTTCTTC.

The chain employs TRBV19 and TRBJ2-5; 8 bases line up with TRBD1. The CDR3 spans 14 residues. Germline values: CDR1 LNHDA, CDR2 SQIVND (reference sequence). Trimming removed 4 bases from V and 4 bases from J; junction bases left unmatched: 5. CDR3 coding DNA: TGTGCCAGTAGTAGAGGACAGGGTGGAGAGACCCAGTACTTC. Amino acids: CASSRGQGGETQYF.

This rearrangement joins TRBV27 to TRBJ2-1; TRBD1 aligns across 8 bases. V was pared by 5 bases and J by 7 bases, with 10 bases of the junction left unmatched. The CDR3 runs 15 residues. Germline-derived CDR1 and CDR2 are MNHEY and SMNVEV (reference sequence). As DNA, the CDR3 is TGTGCCAGCAGTCGGCCCGGACAGGGAAGGAATGAGCAGTTCTTC. Translated: CASSRPGQGRNEQFF.

In its sample, this clone was seen once. The genes are TRBV3-1 (or the pseudogene TRBV3-2) and TRBJ2-7; D call uncertain. Trimming took 1 base from V and 3 from J, leaving 19 bases between them. Germline V gene data show CDR1 as LGHDT and CDR2 as YNNKEL (reference sequence). This CDR3 region has 17 residues. CDR3: CASSQAPAGFLDYEQYF. The CDR3 bases are TGTGCCAGCAGCCAAGCTCCTGCCGGGTTTTTGGACTACGAGCAGTACTTC.

The chain uses TRBV19 and TRBJ2-3; D not certain. CDR1 is LNHDA, CDR2 SQIVND, per germline (reference sequence). The CDR3 covers 14 residues. Trimming stripped 5 bases from V and 0 bases from J, with 9 bases between. In nucleotides, the CDR3 is TGTGCCAGTAGTGAACCGTCTAGCACAGATACGCAGTATTTT. It yields the protein CASSEPSSTDTQYF.

DNA of the CDR3: TGTGCCAGCAGCTTGGCACAGGGGGCAGATACGCAGTATTTT. Translated: CASSLAQGADTQYF. The gene calls are TRBV11-2 and TRBJ2-3; 8 bases line up with TRBD1. This CDR3 is 14 amino acids long. Losses at the gene ends were 3 bases for V and 4 bases for J; bases not matched to a gene: 3. Germline CDR1 reads SGHAT; CDR2 reads FQNNGV.

V is TRBV9 and J is TRBJ1-1; TRBD1 might be the D (5 bases). Trimming took off 0 bases at V and 1 base at J, with 13 bases between the two ends. Germline loops: CDR1 SGDLS, CDR2 YYNGEE. This CDR3 is 16 amino acids long. The CDR3 region is CASSVGTPRGNTEAFF. The CDR3 nucleotides are TGTGCCAGCAGCGTAGGAACCCCAAGGGGGAACACTGAAGCTTTCTTT. The whole variable domain, remainder taken from reference TRBV9 and TRBJ1-1, is DSGVTQTPKHLITATGQRVTLRCSPRSGDLSVYWYQQSLDQGLQFLIQYYNGEERAKGNILERFSAQQFPDLHSELNLSSLELGDSALYFCASSVGTPRGNTEAFFGQGTRLTVV.

The chain recombines TRBV7-2 with TRBJ1-5, with TRBD1 matching over 9 bases. This CDR3 comprises 19 residues. CDR1 SGHTA and CDR2 FQGNSA come from the germline V gene. Unmatched junction bases numbered 20, after V lost 5 bases and J lost 6 bases. The CDR3 DNA is TGTGCCAGCAGCCCTAGCCCCTTTCGACAGGGGGTTGGTAGTCAGCCCCAGCATTTT. Translated: CASSPSPFRQGVGSQPQHF.

The chain links TRBV5-1 to TRBJ2-7; a weak D match, TRBD1 (6 bases). The germline V and J ends were trimmed by 3 bases and 1 base, with 11 bases remaining between them. Germline loops: CDR1 SGHRS, CDR2 YFSETQ. CDR3 length equals 14 residues. CDR3 DNA: TGCGCCAGCAGCTCCAGGGGCAGTTCCTACGAGCAGTACTTC. It is translated as CASSSRGSSYEQYF.

This chain uses TRBV28 with TRBJ2-6; TRBD1 matches at 7 bases. CDR1 is MDHEN and CDR2 is SYDVKM in the germline V gene. The CDR3 covers 18 residues. Losses at the gene ends were 6 bases for V and 0 bases for J; bases not matched to a gene: 11. The CDR3 here is CASSPPGQIGSGANVLTF. The DNA of the CDR3 is TGTGCCAGCAGCCCCCCGGGACAGATCGGCTCTGGGGCCAACGTCCTGACTTTC.

The rearrangement links TRBV14 to TRBJ2-1; D uncertain. Per the germline V gene, CDR1 is SGHDN and CDR2 is FVKESK. The length of the CDR3 is 11 residues. V was shortened by 4 bases and J by 12 bases, with 10 bases between the two germline ends. The CDR3 is CASSLSRRQFF. The CDR3 bases are TGTGCCAGCAGCCTAAGCAGAAGGCAGTTCTTC.

This chain connects TRBV7-2 to TRBJ1-1, with a weak D call TRBD1 (5 bases). CDR1 and CDR2 (germline): SGHTA, FQGNSA. The CDR3 spans 13 residues. Trimming took 6 bases from V and 2 from J, leaving 10 bases between them. CDR3 region: CASRLQGNTEAFF. CDR3 coding DNA: TGTGCCAGCAGGCTTCAGGGCAACACTGAAGCTTTCTTT.

The chain links TRBV24-1 to TRBJ1-5; 9 nucleotides agree with TRBD1. This CDR3 region has 16 residues. The trim removed 4 bases at V and 5 bases at J, leaving 8 bases unmatched. Per germline, CDR1 KGHDR and CDR2 SFDVKD. The CDR3 DNA follows: TGTGCCACCAGTGACTCAGGGACAGGGTCATATCAGCCCCAGCATTTT. Residues: CATSDSGTGSYQPQHF.

The CDR3 region is CASSENSGAYNEQFF. The CDR3, as DNA: TGTGCCAGCAGTGAGAATAGCGGAGCCTACAATGAGCAGTTCTTC. The chain recombines TRBV6-1 with TRBJ2-1; weak D call: TRBD2 (6 bases). Germline values: CDR1 MNHNS, CDR2 SASEGT. V was shortened by 3 bases and J by 2 bases, with 11 bases between the two germline ends. The CDR3 is made up of 15 amino acids.

The CDR3 DNA sequence: TGTGCCAGCAGCAGCGGGTCCTTAAGCTCCTACAATGAGCAGTTCTTC. Its protein product is CASSSGSLSSYNEQFF. The V and J genes are TRBV7-2 and TRBJ2-1; maybe TRBD2 (6 bases). Trimming removed 5 bases from V and 0 bases from J, with 14 bases in between. This CDR3 contains 16 residues. Germline lookup yields CDR1 SGHTA and CDR2 FQGNSA.

The V and J genes are TRBV10-2 and TRBJ1-4, with TRBD1 matching 7 bases. V shed 5 bases and J 0 bases; nucleotides not matched to a gene: 6. CDR1 and CDR2 from the germline V gene are WSHSY and SAAADI. The CDR3 extends over 16 amino acids. The CDR3 sequence: CASSLGTDSTNEKLFF. The CDR3 nucleotides are TGCGCCAGCAGTCTGGGGACAGACTCAACTAATGAAAAACTGTTTTTT.

The sample holds one count of this clone. This chain joins TRBV28 and TRBJ1-2; a possible D gene is TRBD1 (5 bases). Germline values: CDR1 MDHEN, CDR2 SYDVKM. The CDR3 consists of 13 residues. Trimming cost V 1 base and J 4 bases, with 7 bases left between them. CDR3 DNA sequence: TGTGCCAGCAGTTTATCGGGGGTCTATGGCTACACCTTC. It translates to CASSLSGVYGYTF.

This chain joins TRBV5-1 and TRBJ2-2, with D maybe TRBD1 (6 bases). With 0 bases removed from V and 5 bases from J, the gap between germline ends came to 11 bases. There are 15 residues in the CDR3. Germline loops: CDR1 SGHRS, CDR2 YFSETQ. CDR3: CASSLVQGATGELFF. The CDR3 nucleotides are TGCGCCAGCAGCTTGGTACAGGGTGCTACCGGGGAGCTGTTTTTT.

The J gene is TRBJ2-7, the V gene TRBV5-1; tentative D call: TRBD2 (6 bases). With 4 bases removed from V and 0 bases from J, the gap between germline ends came to 11 bases. Looked up from germline, CDR1 is SGHRS and CDR2 is YFSETQ. The CDR3 runs 14 residues. The CDR3 here is CASSLSGSSYEQYF. DNA of the CDR3: TGCGCCAGCAGCCTTAGCGGAAGCTCCTACGAGCAGTACTTC.

The chain combines TRBV6-1 with TRBJ2-3; the D call may be TRBD1 or TRBD2 (7 bases each). The ends were cut back, 0 bases at V and 7 bases at J, with 17 bases in the middle. The CDR3 consists of 16 residues. From germline, CDR1 is MNHNS and CDR2 SASEGT. The CDR3 nucleotides read TGTGCCAGCAGTGAAGCGCTTCAGCAGGGGGGGAATACGCAGTATTTT. This gives the protein CASSEALQQGGNTQYF.